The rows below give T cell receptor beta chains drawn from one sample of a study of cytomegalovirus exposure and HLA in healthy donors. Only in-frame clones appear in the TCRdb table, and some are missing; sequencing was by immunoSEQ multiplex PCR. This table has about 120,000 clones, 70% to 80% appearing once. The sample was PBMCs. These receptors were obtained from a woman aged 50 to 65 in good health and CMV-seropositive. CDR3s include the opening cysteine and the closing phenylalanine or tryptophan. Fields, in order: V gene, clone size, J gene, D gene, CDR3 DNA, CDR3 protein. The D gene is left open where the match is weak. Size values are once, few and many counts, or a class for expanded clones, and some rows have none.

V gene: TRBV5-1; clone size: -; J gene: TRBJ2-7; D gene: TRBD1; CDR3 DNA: TGCGCCACCTCTGTGGACAGGGACTACGAGCAGTACTTC; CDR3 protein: CATSVDRDYEQYF
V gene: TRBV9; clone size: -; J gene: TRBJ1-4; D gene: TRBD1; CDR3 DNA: TGTGCCAGCAGCGTCGCGGGCGGGACAGCTAATGAAAAACTGTTTTTT; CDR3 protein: CASSVAGGTANEKLFF
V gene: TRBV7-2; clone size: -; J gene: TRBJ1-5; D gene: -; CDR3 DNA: TGTGCCAGCAGCTCCGGGTCCAATCAGCCCCAGCATTTT; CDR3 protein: CASSSGSNQPQHF
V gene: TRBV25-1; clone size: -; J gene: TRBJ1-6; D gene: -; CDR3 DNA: TGTGCCAGCAGTGAGGTGGGGGGATCACCCCTCCACTTT; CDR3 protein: CASSEVGGSPLHF
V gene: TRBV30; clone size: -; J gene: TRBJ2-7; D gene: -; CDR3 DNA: TGTGCCTGCGAGGGGGTCACTAACGAGCAGTACTTC; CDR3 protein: CACEGVTNEQYF
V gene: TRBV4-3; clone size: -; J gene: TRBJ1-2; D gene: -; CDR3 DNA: TGCGCCAGCAGCCAAGAACATGCAGGGATCAACTATGGCTACACCTTC; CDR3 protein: CASSQEHAGINYGYTF
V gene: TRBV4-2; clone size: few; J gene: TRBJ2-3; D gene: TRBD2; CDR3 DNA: TGTGCCAGCAGCCAAGTTCCCCCGGGACTAGCGGGAGGGGGCACAGATACGCAGTATTTT; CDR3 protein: CASSQVPPGLAGGGTDTQYF
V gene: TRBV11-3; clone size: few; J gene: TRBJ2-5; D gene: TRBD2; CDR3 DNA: TGTGCCAGCAGCTCCGGGACTAGCGGGGGTTACCAAGAGACCCAGTACTTC; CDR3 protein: CASSSGTSGGYQETQYF
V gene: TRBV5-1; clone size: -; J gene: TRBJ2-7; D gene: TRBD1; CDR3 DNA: TGCGCCAGCAGCTCAGGGACAGGGTGGGAGCAGTACTTC; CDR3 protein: CASSSGTGWEQYF
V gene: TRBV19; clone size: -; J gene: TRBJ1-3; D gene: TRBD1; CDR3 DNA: TGTGCCAGTAGTATCCAGGGGGACTCTGGAAACACCATATATTTT; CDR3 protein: CASSIQGDSGNTIYF
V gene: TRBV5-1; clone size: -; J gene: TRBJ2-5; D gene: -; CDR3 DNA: TGCGCCAGCAGCTCAATCAGCGATTCACGGCAAGAGACCCAGTACTTC; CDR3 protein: CASSSISDSRQETQYF
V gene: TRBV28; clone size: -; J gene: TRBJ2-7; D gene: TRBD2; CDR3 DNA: TGTGCCAGCAGTGTAACCGGGACTAGACCCTACGAGCAGTACTTC; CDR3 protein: CASSVTGTRPYEQYF
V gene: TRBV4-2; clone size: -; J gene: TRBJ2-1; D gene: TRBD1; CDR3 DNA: TGTGCCAGCAGCCAAGATATCCGCGACAGGGGGCCCAATGAGCAGTTCTTC; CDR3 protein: CASSQDIRDRGPNEQFF
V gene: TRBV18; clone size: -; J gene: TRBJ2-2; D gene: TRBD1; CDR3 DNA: TGTGCCAGCTCACCACGCGGGACAGGACAGAAAATTCCAAACACCGGGGAGCTGTTTTTT; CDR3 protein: CASSPRGTGQKIPNTGELFF
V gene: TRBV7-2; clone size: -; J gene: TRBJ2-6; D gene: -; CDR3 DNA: TGTGCCAGCACCCTGACAGGGGCCAACGTCCTGACTTTC; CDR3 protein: CASTLTGANVLTF